This T cell receptor beta chain appears in the sequencing data of a study of response to subunit inactivated influenza vaccine. Looked up from germline, CDR1 is MNHEY and CDR2 is SVGAGI. The V end was cut by 0 bases, the J end by 9 bases, with 18 bases between. This CDR3 comprises 16 residues. TCRdb re-called the RT-PCR reads through MiXCR, storing one row per CDR3 protein. This table holds roughly 710,000 distinct CDR3 sequences, roughly 15% found once. The TCR was taken from a man aged 45-60 years who received an inactivated influenza vaccine. This specimen was PBMCs from blood, taken 14 days before vaccination. This chain connects TRBV6-5 to TRBJ2-1, with D perhaps TRBD2 (7 bases). The CDR3, as DNA: TGTGCCAGCAGTTACTCCCGGGGGGCCTTTTTGAGTGAGCAGTTCTTC. This codes for CASSYSRGAFLSEQFF.